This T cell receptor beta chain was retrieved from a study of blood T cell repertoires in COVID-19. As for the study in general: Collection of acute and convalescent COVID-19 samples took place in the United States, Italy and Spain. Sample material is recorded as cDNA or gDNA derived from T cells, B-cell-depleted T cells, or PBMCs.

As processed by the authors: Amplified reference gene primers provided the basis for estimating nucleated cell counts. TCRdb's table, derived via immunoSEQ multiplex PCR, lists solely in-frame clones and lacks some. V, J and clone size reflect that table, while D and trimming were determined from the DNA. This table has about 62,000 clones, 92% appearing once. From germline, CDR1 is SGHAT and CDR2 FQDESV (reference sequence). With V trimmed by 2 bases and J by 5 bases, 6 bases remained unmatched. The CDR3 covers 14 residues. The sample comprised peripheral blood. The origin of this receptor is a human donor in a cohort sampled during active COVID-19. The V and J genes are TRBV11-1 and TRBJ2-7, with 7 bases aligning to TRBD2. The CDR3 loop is CASSLMGRGDEQYF. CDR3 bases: TGTGCCAGCAGCTTAATGGGCCGGGGGGACGAGCAGTACTTC.